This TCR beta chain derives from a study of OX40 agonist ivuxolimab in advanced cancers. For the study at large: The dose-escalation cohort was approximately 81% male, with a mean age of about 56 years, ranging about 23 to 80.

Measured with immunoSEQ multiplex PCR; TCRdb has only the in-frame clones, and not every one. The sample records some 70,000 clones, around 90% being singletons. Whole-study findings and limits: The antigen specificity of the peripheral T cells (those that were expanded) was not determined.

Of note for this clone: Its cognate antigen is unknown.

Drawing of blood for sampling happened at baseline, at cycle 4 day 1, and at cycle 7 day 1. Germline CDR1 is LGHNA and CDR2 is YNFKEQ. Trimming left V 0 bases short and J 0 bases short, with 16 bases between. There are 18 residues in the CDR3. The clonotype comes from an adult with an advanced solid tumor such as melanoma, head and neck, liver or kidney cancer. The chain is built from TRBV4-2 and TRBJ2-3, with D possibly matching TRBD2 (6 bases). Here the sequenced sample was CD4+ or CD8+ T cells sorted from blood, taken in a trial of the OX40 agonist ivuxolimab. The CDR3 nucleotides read TGTGCCAGCAGCCAAGAGGTCGGAGGGACGACTAGCACAGATACGCAGTATTTT. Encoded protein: CASSQEVGGTTSTDTQYF.